This T cell receptor (beta chain) originates from a study of OX40 agonist ivuxolimab in advanced cancers. Trimming took 7 bases from V and 6 from J, leaving 12 bases between them. Germline CDR1 LNHDA, CDR2 SQIVND (reference sequence). The CDR3 is made up of 12 amino acids. Findings and caveats of the study: Averaging showed that CD8+ T cells had more expanded clones than CD4+ did.

Repertoires were generated with immunoSEQ multiplex PCR, while TCRdb's copy carries only in-frame clones and drops some. The repertoire holds 50,000 to 65,000 clones, with under 95% as singletons. As regards this clone: The antigen is undetermined.

This receptor was identified in an adult with an advanced solid tumor such as melanoma, head and neck, liver or kidney cancer. The chain carries TRBV19 and TRBJ1-2, with D perhaps matching TRBD1 (6 bases). This specimen was CD4+ or CD8+ T cells sorted from blood, taken in a trial of the OX40 agonist ivuxolimab. CDR3 DNA sequence: TGTGCCAGTACCACCGGGGGCAATGGCTACACCTTC. It yields the protein CASTTGGNGYTF.